This is a list of T cell receptor beta chains from one sample in a study of T cells in Graves' hyperthyroidism and ophthalmopathy. TCRdb processed the multiplex PCR reads anew with MiXCR; each CDR3 protein has one entry. This sample yields 550,000 to 600,000 distinct CDR3 sequences, of which 16% are seen a single time; roughly 18% belongs to the top ten. The sample consisted of blood. The receptors here all came from a woman aged 18-29 years with Graves' hyperthyroidism. CDR3s include the opening cysteine and the closing phenylalanine or tryptophan. Fields, in order: D gene, J gene, V gene, clone size, CDR3 protein, CDR3 DNA. The D gene is left open where the match is weak. Not every row has a clone size; where given, it reads once, few, many or a size class.

D: TRBD2
J: TRBJ2-3
V: TRBV7-3
size: few
CDR3: CASSPGGAGADTQYF
DNA: TGTGCCAGCAGCCCCGGGGGGGCCGGAGCAGATACGCAGTATTTT

D: .
J: TRBJ2-7
V: TRBV2
size: many
CDR3: CASSAGLPYEQYF
DNA: TGTGCCAGCAGTGCCGGGCTCCCCTACGAGCAGTACTTC

D: .
J: TRBJ2-1
V: TRBV19
size: .
CDR3: CASSIGSRAPYNEQFF
DNA: TGTGCCAGTAGTATAGGATCCAGGGCCCCTTACAATGAGCAGTTCTTC

D: .
J: TRBJ1-2
V: TRBV3-1
size: many
CDR3: CASSPGPRRHYGYTF
DNA: TGTGCCAGCAGCCCCGGCCCTCGCCGGCACTATGGCTACACCTTC

D: .
J: TRBJ2-3
V: TRBV5-8
size: many
CDR3: CASSGGTRTDTQYF
DNA: TGTGCCAGCAGCGGGGGGACCCGCACAGATACGCAGTATTTT

D: .
J: TRBJ2-2
V: TRBV27
size: few
CDR3: CASSLRGPGALEANTGELFF
DNA: TGTGCCAGCAGTTTGAGGGGCCCGGGGGCCCTCGAGGCGAACACCGGGGAGCTGTTTTTT

D: .
J: TRBJ2-5
V: TRBV4-1
size: few
CDR3: CASSQDPGMGTQYF
DNA: TGCGCCAGCAGCCAAGATCCGGGGATGGGGACCCAGTACTTC

D: .
J: TRBJ2-6
V: TRBV28
size: many
CDR3: CASSPPSGANVLTF
DNA: TGTGCCAGCAGTCCACCGTCTGGGGCCAACGTCCTGACTTTC

D: TRBD2
J: TRBJ2-1
V: TRBV6-2/TRBV6-3
size: .
CDR3: CASSYERGGEQFF
DNA: TGTGCCAGCAGTTACGAGCGGGGGGGCGAGCAGTTCTTC

D: .
J: TRBJ2-7
V: TRBV5-1
size: once
CDR3: CASSARQAYSYEQYF
DNA: TGCGCCAGCAGCGCTCGACAAGCCTACTCCTACGAGCAGTACTTC

D: TRBD2
J: TRBJ2-7
V: TRBV6-2/TRBV6-3
size: many
CDR3: CASSFPHARAGNGYEQYF
DNA: TGTGCCAGCAGTTTTCCCCACGCTAGAGCGGGGAACGGATACGAGCAGTACTTC

D: .
J: TRBJ1-1
V: TRBV6-1
size: .
CDR3: CASSNRVYTEAFF
DNA: TGTGCCAGCAGTAACAGGGTATACACTGAAGCTTTCTTT

D: .
J: TRBJ2-5
V: TRBV6-2/TRBV6-3
size: .
CDR3: CASSRDFHETQYF
DNA: TGTGCCAGCAGTCGGGACTTTCACGAGACCCAGTACTTC

D: .
J: TRBJ2-7
V: TRBV28
size: many
CDR3: CASSLQGFVAYEQYF
DNA: TGTGCCAGCAGTTTACAGGGATTCGTCGCCTACGAGCAGTACTTC

D: .
J: TRBJ2-5
V: TRBV7-2
size: many
CDR3: CASSFSRDFQETQYF
DNA: TGTGCCAGCAGCTTTTCCCGGGACTTCCAAGAGACCCAGTACTTC

D: TRBD1
J: TRBJ1-5
V: TRBV7-9
size: many
CDR3: CASSLGTGGLRQPQHF
DNA: TGTGCCAGCAGCTTAGGGACAGGGGGTTTGCGTCAGCCCCAGCATTTT

D: .
J: TRBJ2-3
V: TRBV11-2
size: many
CDR3: CASSPRGRTDTQYF
DNA: TGTGCCAGCAGCCCCCGGGGTCGCACAGATACGCAGTATTTT